This T cell receptor beta chain was captured by sequencing in a study of T cells in Graves' hyperthyroidism and ophthalmopathy. Looked up from germline, CDR1 is SGHTA and CDR2 is FQGNSA. The CDR3 contains 12 residues. Trimming pared 9 bases from V and 2 bases from J, leaving 10 bases between. This clonotype was recorded at least ten times. Amplification of TCR beta CDR3 regions was performed using RNA transcripts as template. HTBI primers were employed in a first-round RT-PCR of the TCR CDR3. In TCRdb, the multiplex PCR reads were re-called with MiXCR into one record per CDR3 protein. The top ten clones hold under 7% of a sample with nearly 600,000 distinct CDR3 sequences, around 14% of them seen once.

The source material was blood. This chain links TRBV7-2 with TRBJ1-1; D remains unclear. This clonotype originated in a woman under 40 with Graves' hyperthyroidism that later progressed to Graves' ophthalmopathy. The CDR3 DNA is TGTGCCAGTCTTATGGTAAACACTGAAGCTTTCTTT. This translates into CASLMVNTEAFF.